Below are 5 T cell receptor beta chains sequenced from a single sample in a study of monozygotic twins with inflammatory bowel disease. TCRdb re-analyzed the 5' RACE reads; it lists each CDR3 protein once, without DNA. Recorded for this sample: approximately 210,000 distinct CDR3 sequences. Sequencing used blood. The receptors originated from a human donor with ulcerative colitis or Crohn's disease, or a healthy co-twin of an affected twin (not recorded which).

The chain couples TRBV18 to TRBJ2-5; TCRdb's assignment of TRBD2 cannot be checked, as there is no DNA. The CDR3 is 14 residues long. The germline V gene has CDR1 KGHSH and CDR2 LQKENI. This chain's CDR3 is CASSPGPVQETQYF.

The CDR3 loop reads CASSRLAGYEQYF. The chain recombines TRBV7-9 with TRBJ2-7; TCRdb returns TRBD2, unconfirmable since there is no DNA. The CDR3 contains 13 residues. Germline V CDR1 and CDR2: SEHNR, FQNEAQ (reference sequence).

Here the CDR3 reads CASSQVSSGLYNEQFF. This chain links TRBV3-1 with TRBJ2-1; TCRdb's D call of TRBD2 is untestable without DNA. The CDR3 runs 16 residues. From germline, CDR1 is LGHDT and CDR2 YNNKEL (reference sequence).

This chain uses TRBV12-3 or TRBV12-4 with TRBJ2-1; TCRdb calls TRBD1, which cannot be checked without DNA. This CDR3 has 17 residues. CDR3 residues: CASSFEGVEGSYNEQFF.

The gene calls are TRBV6-5 and TRBJ2-5; TCRdb proposes TRBD2, but this gene call is untestable without DNA. Germline CDR1 reads MNHEY; CDR2 reads SVGAGI. The CDR3 loop spans 15 amino acids. CDR3 sequence: CASSYGLAGQETQYF.